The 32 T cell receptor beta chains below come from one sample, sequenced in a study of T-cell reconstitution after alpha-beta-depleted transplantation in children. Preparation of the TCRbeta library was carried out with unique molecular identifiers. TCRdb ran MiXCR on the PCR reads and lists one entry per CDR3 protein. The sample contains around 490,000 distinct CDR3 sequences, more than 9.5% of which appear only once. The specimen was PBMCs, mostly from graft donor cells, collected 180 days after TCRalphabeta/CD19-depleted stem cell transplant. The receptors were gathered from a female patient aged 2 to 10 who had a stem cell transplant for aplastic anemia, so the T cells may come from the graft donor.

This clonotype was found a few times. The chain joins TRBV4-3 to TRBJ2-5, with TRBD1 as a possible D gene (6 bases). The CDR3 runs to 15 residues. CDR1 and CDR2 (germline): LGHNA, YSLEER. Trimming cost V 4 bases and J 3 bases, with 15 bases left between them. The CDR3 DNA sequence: TGCGCCAGCAGCCTTGGTACAGGGCAGAAAGAGACCCAGTACTTC. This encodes CASSLGTGQKETQYF.

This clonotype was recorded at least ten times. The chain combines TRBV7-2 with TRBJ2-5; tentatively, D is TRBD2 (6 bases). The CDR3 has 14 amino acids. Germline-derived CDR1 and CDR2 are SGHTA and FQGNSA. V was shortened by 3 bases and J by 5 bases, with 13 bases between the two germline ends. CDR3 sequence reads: CASSFPGLRETQYF. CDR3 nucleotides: TGTGCCAGCAGCTTTCCGGGACTCAGGGAGACCCAGTACTTC.

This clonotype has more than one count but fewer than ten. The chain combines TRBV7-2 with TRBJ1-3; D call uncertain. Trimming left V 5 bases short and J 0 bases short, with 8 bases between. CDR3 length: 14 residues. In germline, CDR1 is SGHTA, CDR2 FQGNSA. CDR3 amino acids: CASSPGVSGNTIYF. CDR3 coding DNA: TGTGCCAGCAGCCCAGGAGTCTCTGGAAACACCATATATTTT. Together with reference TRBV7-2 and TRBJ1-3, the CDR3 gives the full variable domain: GAGVSQSPSNKVTEKGKDVELRCDPISGHTALYWYRQSLGQGLEFLIYFQGNSAPDKSGLPSDRFSAERTGGSVSTLTIQRTQQEDSAVYLCASSPGVSGNTIYFGEGSWLTVV.

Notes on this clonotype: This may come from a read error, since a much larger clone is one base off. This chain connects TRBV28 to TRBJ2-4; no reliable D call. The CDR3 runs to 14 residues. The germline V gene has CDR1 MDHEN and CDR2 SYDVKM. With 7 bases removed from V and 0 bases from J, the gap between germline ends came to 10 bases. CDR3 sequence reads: CASITEIAKNIQYF. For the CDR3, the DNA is TGTGCCAGCATTACAGAGATAGCCAAAAACATTCAGTACTTC.

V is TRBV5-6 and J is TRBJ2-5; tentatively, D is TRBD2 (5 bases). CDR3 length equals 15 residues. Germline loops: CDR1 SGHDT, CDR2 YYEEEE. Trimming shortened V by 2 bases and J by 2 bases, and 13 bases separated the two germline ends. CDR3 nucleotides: TGTGCCAGCAGCTTCCCGGGATTATTACAAGAGACCCAGTACTTC. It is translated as CASSFPGLLQETQYF.

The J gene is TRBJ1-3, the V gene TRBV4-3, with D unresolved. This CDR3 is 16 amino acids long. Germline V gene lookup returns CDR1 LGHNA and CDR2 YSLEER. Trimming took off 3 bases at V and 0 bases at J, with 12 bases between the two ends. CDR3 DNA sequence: TGCGCCAGCAGCCAGCAGACATCGAGCTCTGGAAACACCATATATTTT. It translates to CASSQQTSSSGNTIYF.

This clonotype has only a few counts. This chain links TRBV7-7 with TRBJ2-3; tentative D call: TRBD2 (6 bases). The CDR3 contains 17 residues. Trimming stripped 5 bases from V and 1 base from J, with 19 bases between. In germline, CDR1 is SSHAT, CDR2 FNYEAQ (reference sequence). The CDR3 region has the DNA TGTGCCAGCAGCCGCGGGACCACCGGCCTTGGCACAGATACGCAGTATTTT. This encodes CASSRGTTGLGTDTQYF.

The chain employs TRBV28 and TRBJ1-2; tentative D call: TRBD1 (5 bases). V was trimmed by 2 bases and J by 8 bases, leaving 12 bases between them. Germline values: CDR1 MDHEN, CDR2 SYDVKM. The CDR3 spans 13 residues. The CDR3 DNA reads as TGTGCCAGCAGTTTAAAGTTAAGGGACGGCTACACCTTC. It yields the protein CASSLKLRDGYTF.

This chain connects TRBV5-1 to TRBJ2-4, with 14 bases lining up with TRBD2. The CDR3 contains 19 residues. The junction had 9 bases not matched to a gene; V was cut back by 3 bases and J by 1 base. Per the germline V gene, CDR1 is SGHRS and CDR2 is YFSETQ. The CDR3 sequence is CASSSGLAGDPGAKNIQYF. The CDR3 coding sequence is TGCGCCAGCAGCTCGGGACTAGCGGGAGACCCGGGCGCCAAAAACATTCAGTACTTC.

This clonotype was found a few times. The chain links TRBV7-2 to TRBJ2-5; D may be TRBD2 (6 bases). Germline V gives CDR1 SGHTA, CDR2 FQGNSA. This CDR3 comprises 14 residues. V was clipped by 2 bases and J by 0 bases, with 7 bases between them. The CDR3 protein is CASSLLADQETQYF. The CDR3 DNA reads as TGTGCCAGCAGCTTATTAGCGGACCAAGAGACCCAGTACTTC.

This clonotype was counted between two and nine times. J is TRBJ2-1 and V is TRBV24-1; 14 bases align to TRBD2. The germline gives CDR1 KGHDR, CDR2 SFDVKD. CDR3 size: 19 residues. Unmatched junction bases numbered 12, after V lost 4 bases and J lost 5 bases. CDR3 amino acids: CATSEAGLAGVRKNNEQFF. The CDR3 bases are TGTGCCACCAGTGAGGCGGGACTAGCGGGAGTACGCAAAAACAATGAGCAGTTCTTC.

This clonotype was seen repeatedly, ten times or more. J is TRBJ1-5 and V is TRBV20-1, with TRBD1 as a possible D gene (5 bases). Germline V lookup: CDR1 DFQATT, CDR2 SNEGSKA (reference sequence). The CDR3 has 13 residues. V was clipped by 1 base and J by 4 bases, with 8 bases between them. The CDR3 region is CSARGQLNQPQHF. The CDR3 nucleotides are TGCAGTGCTAGAGGACAGCTAAATCAGCCCCAGCATTTT.

For the CDR3, the DNA is TGCGCCAGCAGCCCGAAGGTGTGGCGGGAGTACCAAGAGACCCAGTACTTC. Translation: CASSPKVWREYQETQYF. The V and J genes are TRBV4-3 and TRBJ2-5, with 7 bases aligning to TRBD2. This CDR3 spans 17 amino acids. The V gene end was trimmed by 4 bases and the J gene end by 0 bases; junction bases not matched to a gene: 11. Germline V gene sequence: CDR1 LGHNA, CDR2 YSLEER.

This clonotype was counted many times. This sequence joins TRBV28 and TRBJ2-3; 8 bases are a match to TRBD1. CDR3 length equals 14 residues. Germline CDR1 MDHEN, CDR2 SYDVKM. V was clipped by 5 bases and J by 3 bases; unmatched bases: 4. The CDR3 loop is CASSAGGPTDTQYF. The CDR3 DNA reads TGTGCCAGCAGTGCAGGGGGCCCGACAGATACGCAGTATTTT.

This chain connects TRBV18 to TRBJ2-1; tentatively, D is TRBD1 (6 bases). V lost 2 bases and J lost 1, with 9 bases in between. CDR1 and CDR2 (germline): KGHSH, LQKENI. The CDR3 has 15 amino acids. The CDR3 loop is CASSPVTGSYNEQFF. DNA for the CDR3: TGTGCCAGCTCACCAGTCACAGGGTCCTACAATGAGCAGTTCTTC.

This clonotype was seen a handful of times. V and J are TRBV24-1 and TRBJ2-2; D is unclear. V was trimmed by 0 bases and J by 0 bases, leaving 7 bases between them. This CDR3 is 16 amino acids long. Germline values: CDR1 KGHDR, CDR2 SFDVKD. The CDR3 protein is CATSDLGLANTGELFF. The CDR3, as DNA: TGTGCCACCAGTGATTTGGGCTTAGCGAACACCGGGGAGCTGTTTTTT.

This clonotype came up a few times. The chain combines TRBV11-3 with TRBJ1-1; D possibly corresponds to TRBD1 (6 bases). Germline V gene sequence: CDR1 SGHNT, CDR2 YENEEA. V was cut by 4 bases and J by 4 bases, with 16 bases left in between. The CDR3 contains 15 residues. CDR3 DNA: TGTGCCAGCAGCTATTATACAACAGGGAGCACTGAAGCTTTCTTT. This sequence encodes CASSYYTTGSTEAFF.

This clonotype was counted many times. As DNA, the CDR3 is TGTGCCATCCGAGGGAACACTGAAGCTTTCTTT. This gives the protein CAIRGNTEAFF. The rearrangement links TRBV10-3 to TRBJ1-1; D gene ambiguous. The CDR3 is made up of 11 amino acids. Germline V lookup: CDR1 ENHRY, CDR2 SYGVKD. V lost 8 bases and J 1 base, leaving 5 bases between the germline ends.

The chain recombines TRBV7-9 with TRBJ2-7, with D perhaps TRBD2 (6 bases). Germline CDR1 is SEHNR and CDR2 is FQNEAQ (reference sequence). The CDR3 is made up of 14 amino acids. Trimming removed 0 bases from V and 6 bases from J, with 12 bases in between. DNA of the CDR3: TGTGCCAGCAGCTTAGCGGGGGGAACGCGCGAGCAGTACTTC. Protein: CASSLAGGTREQYF.

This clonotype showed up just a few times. The CDR3 DNA sequence: TGTGCCAGCAGCGTAGAGGGGACTAGCGGTTCCTACAATGAGCAGTTCTTC. This sequence encodes CASSVEGTSGSYNEQFF. V usage is TRBV9 and J usage is TRBJ2-1; 11 nucleotides match TRBD2. Trimming at V came to 0 bases and at J to 1 base, leaving 3 bases not matched to a gene. CDR3 length: 17 residues. Germline V gives CDR1 SGDLS, CDR2 YYNGEE.

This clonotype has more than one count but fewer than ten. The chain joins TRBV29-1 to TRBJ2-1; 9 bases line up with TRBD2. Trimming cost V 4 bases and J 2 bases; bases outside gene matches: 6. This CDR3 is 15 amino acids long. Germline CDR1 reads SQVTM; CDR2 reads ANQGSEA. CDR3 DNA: TGCAGCGTTGGGGGAGGCGGGGGGGCCTACAATGAGCAGTTCTTC. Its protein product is CSVGGGGGAYNEQFF.

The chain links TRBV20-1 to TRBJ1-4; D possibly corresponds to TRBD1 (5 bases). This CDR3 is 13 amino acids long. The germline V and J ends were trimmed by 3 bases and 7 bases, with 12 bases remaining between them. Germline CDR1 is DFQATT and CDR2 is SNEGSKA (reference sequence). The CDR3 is CSASWGSREKLFF. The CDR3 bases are TGCAGTGCTAGCTGGGGGAGTCGTGAAAAACTGTTTTTT.

The CDR3 loop is CASSTTSGPDEQYV. The CDR3 bases are TGTGCCAGCAGCACGACTAGCGGACCCGACGAGCAGTACGTC. This chain connects TRBV7-9 to TRBJ2-7; 9 bases align to TRBD2. The V segment lost 5 bases and the J segment 5 bases; nucleotides outside the gene matches: 7. Germline CDR1 reads SEHNR; CDR2 reads FQNEAQ (reference sequence). The CDR3 has 14 amino acids.

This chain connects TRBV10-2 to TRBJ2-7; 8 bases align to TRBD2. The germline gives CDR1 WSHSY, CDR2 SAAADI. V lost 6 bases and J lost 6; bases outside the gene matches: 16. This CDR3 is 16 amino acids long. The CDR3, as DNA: TGCGCCAGCAGGGGACGGGAGGGGCGGGGACCCATCGAGCAGTACTTC. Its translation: CASRGREGRGPIEQYF.

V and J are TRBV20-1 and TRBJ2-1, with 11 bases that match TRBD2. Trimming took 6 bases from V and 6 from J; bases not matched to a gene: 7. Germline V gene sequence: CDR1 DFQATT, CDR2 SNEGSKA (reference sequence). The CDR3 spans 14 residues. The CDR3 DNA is TGCAGTGCCATAGGACTAGCGGGTTCCAATGAGCAGTTCTTC. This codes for CSAIGLAGSNEQFF.

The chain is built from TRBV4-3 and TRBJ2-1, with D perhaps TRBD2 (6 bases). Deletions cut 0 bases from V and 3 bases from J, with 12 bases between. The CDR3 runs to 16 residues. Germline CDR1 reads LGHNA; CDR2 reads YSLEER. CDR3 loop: CASSQEGGTVYNEQFF. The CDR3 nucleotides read TGCGCCAGCAGCCAAGAGGGCGGGACGGTCTACAATGAGCAGTTCTTC.

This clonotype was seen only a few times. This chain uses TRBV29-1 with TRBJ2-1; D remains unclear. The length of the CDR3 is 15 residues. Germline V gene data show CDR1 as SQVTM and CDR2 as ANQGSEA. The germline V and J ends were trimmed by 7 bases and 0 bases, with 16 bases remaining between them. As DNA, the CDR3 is TGCAGCGAAAAAAAACGAGGTAGCTCCTACAATGAGCAGTTCTTC. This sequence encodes CSEKKRGSSYNEQFF.

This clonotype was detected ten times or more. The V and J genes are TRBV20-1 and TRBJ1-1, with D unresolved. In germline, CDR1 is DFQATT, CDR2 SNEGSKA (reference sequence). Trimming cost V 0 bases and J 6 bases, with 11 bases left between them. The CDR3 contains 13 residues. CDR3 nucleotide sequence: TGCAGTGCTAGAGAGGGTACCGTTCCTGAAGCTTTCTTT. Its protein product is CSAREGTVPEAFF.

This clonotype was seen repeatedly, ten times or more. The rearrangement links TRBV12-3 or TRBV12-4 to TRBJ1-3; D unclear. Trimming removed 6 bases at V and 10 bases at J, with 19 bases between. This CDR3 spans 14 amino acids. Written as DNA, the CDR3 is TGTGCCAGCAGCCCCCCCGGTTTAGGGCGGACCATATATTTT. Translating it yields CASSPPGLGRTIYF.

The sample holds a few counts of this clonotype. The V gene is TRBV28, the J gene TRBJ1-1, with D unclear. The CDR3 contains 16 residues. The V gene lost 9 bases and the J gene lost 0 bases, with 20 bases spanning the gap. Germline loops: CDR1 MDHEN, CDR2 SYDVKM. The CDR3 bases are TGTGCCAGTCCGACCCCGCTCGGCGGGTTGAACACTGAAGCTTTCTTT. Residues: CASPTPLGGLNTEAFF.

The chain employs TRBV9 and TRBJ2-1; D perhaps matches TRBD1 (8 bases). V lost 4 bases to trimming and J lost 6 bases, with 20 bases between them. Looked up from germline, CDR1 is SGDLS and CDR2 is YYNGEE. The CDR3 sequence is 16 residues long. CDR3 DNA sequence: TGTGCCAGCAGCCCACGGGACAGGCCGGGGGGCAATGAGCAGTTCTTC. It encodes CASSPRDRPGGNEQFF.

CDR3 amino acids: CASSPPAGQGWDEQFF. The CDR3 bases are TGTGCCAGCAGCCCCCCCGCAGGGCAAGGTTGGGATGAGCAGTTCTTC. The chain links TRBV9 to TRBJ2-1; tentatively, D is TRBD1 (5 bases). The CDR3 is made up of 16 amino acids. Germline assignment: CDR1 SGDLS and CDR2 YYNGEE. The ends were cut back, 4 bases at V and 8 bases at J, with 22 bases in the middle.